This T cell receptor (beta chain) is drawn from a study of T cell repertoires in cytomegalovirus infection (dated by TCRdb to about 2019). In the study overall: Peptide stimulations targeted recently identified HLA-C-restricted CMV epitopes, whose presentation resists viral immunomodulation, together with well-studied HLA-B-restricted epitopes. Because public TCR beta signatures pointed to carriage of CMV infection together with the matching HLA type, the HLA type of each donor mattered for the analysis.

Sequencing took place on an Illumina HiSeq 1500. The public sequencing data were trimmed at Q25 with fastp and processed into clonotypes with MiXCR by TCRdb, which kept only in-frame beta chains. For every CDR3 protein sequence, its rows merge into one entry that carries the most common genes and DNA. The sample table lists about 900,000 distinct CDR3 sequences, approximately 33% of them with a count of one. Around 15% of the sample is held by the ten biggest clonotypes. The treatment or condition label corresponds to: in vitro stimulation with specific CMV peptide epitopes to enrich CMV-specific T cells. The germline V gene yields KGHSH for CDR1 and LQKENI for CDR2. Spanning cysteine to phenylalanine, the CDR3 consists of 12 amino acids. The retained sequence is limited to the CDR3, 36 bases, with the frame set at the first base. V loses 3 bases, J loses 12 bases, and the germline ends lie 12 bases apart.

Regarding this clonotype: Its antigen specificity is not known. Base qualities are not provided; no much larger clone lies one nucleotide away.

Results the study describes overall, beyond this receptor: In both this cohort and an independent cohort of 350 or so donors, the cumulative frequency of public TCR beta family members distinguished carriers of CMV infection plus the relevant HLA type. The ex vivo response was dominated by HLA-C-restricted CMV-specific TCR beta clonotypes, which also provided the single most frequent clonotype in two of eight donors.

The receptor was derived from a human donor in good health (CMV status not recorded). Some clones in this sample may be carry-over from other donors' samples. Sequenced here: cultured CD8+ T cells from PBMCs, sampled from culture after CMV antigen stimulation. The chain links TRBV18 with TRBJ1-3; no D gene call is confident. The base sequence is TGTGCCAGCTCACCTCCAGACCTGGACATATATTTT. Its translation is CASSPPDLDIYF.